The next 7 T cell receptor beta chains were all read from a single sample in a study of circulating CD8 cells and anti-PD-1 response in melanoma. Sorting of live CD3+CD8+TCRalphabeta+ cells by PD-1 and/or TIGIT gave four subsets. The QIAseq Immune Repertoire TCR panel built the libraries from roughly 16 ng of total RNA. TCRdb re-called the reads with MiXCR, one entry per CDR3 protein. The sample carries roughly 1,500 distinct CDR3 sequences, about 9.8% recorded once. The sample was CD8+ T cells from PBMCs, taken at baseline or after one month of anti-PD-1 therapy (not recorded which). The receptors originated from a human donor with melanoma.

Within the sample, this clonotype is medium-sized. The rearrangement joins TRBV5-4 to TRBJ2-1; D gene unclear. The CDR3 sequence is 12 residues long. CDR1 and CDR2 (germline): SGHNT, YYREEE (reference sequence). V dropped 2 bases and J dropped 6 bases, with 6 bases sitting between them. The CDR3 loop is CASSFGVNEQFF. The CDR3 DNA sequence: TGTGCCAGCAGCTTCGGCGTCAATGAGCAGTTCTTC.

This clonotype occurred a few times. With a much larger clone just one base away, this may be a read error. This chain joins TRBV29-1 and TRBJ2-3; the D gene is possibly TRBD2 (6 bases). V lost 3 bases and J lost 3, with 13 bases in between. Per the germline V gene, CDR1 is SQVTM and CDR2 is ANQGSEA. The CDR3 covers 14 residues. The CDR3 loop is CSVEGGSTTDTQYF. Written as DNA, the CDR3 is TGCAGCGTTGAGGGGGGATCTACTACAGATACGCAGTATTTT.

This clonotype is labeled large. This chain uses TRBV2 with TRBJ2-3; unclear D gene. This CDR3 has 15 residues. The V end lost 6 bases, the J end lost 0 bases, and 13 bases lay between the germline ends. Germline V gene lookup returns CDR1 SNHLY and CDR2 FYNNEI. This chain's CDR3 is CASSPDKRSTDTQYF. CDR3 DNA sequence: TGTGCCAGCAGCCCCGACAAGAGAAGCACAGATACGCAGTATTTT.

By share of the sample, this clonotype is medium-sized. J is TRBJ2-7 and V is TRBV20-1; 8 bases are a match to TRBD1. Germline V gene sequence: CDR1 DFQATT, CDR2 SNEGSKA (reference sequence). This CDR3 is built from 13 residues. The ends lost 6 bases at V and 2 bases at J; junction bases unmatched: 6. Here the CDR3 DNA reads TGCAGTGCCAGACAGGGGTCGGCCTACGAGCAGTACTTC. Translation: CSARQGSAYEQYF.

This clonotype is labeled as medium-sized. CDR3 region: CASSQEKDRYYEQYF. The CDR3 DNA sequence: TGCGCCAGCAGCCAAGAGAAGGACAGGTACTACGAGCAGTACTTC. The V call is TRBV4-3, the J call TRBJ2-7; TRBD1 matches 7 bases. After removal of 0 bases from V and 3 bases from J, the junction contained 5 bases not matched to a gene. CDR1 is LGHNA, CDR2 YSLEER, per germline. The CDR3 contains 15 residues.

By proportion, this clonotype is medium-sized. The V and J genes are TRBV4-1 and TRBJ2-7; the D is unclear. Between the trimmed V and J ends, which lost 1 base and 3 bases, there was a span of 13 bases. This CDR3 is built from 15 residues. CDR1 is MGHRA and CDR2 is YSYEKL in the germline V gene. Here the CDR3 reads CASSQVNSGFYEQYF. The CDR3 coding sequence is TGCGCCAGCAGCCAAGTAAATTCCGGCTTCTACGAGCAGTACTTC.

Relative to its sample, this clonotype is medium-sized. The CDR3: CASSPEGLAGDLVQYF. In nucleotides, the CDR3 is TGTGCCAGCAGTCCCGAGGGACTAGCGGGGGATCTGGTGCAGTACTTC. The chain links TRBV12-3 or TRBV12-4 to TRBJ2-7; TRBD2 matches at 14 bases. The length of the CDR3 is 16 residues. The trim removed 5 bases at V and 9 bases at J, leaving 12 bases unmatched.